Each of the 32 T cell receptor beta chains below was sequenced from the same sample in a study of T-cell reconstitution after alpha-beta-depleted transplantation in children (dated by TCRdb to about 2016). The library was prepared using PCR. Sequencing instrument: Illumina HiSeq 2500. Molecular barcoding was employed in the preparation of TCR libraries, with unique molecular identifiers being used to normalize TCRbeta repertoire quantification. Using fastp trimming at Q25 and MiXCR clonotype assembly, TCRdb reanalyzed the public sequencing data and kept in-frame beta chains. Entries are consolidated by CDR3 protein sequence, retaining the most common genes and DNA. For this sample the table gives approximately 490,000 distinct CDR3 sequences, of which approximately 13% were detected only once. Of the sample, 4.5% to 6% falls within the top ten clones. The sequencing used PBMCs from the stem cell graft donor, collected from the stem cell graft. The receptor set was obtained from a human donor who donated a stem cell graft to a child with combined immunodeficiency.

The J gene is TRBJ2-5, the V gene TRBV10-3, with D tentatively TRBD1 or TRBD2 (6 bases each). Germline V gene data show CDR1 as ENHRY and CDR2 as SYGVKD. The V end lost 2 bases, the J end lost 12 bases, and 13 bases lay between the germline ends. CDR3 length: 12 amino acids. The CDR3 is CAISERGEPEYF. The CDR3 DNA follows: TGTGCCATCAGTGAGAGGGGGGAGCCCGAGTACTTC.

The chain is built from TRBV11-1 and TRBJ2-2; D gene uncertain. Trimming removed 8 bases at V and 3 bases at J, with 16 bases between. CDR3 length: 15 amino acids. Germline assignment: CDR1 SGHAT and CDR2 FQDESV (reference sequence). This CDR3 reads CASPISQLDTGELFF. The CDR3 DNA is TGTGCCAGCCCAATTTCTCAGCTCGACACCGGGGAGCTGTTTTTT.

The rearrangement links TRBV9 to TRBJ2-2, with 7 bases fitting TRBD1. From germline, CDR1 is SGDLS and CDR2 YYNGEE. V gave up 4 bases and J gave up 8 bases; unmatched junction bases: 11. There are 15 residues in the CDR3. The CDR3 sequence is CASSSRQGSAGELFF. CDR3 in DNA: TGTGCCAGCAGCTCTAGACAGGGAAGTGCGGGGGAGCTGTTTTTT.

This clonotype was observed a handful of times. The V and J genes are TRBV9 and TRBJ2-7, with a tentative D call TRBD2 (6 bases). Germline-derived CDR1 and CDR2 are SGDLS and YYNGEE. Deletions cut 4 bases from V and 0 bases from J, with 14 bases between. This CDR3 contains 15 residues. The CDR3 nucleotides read TGTGCCAGCAGCCCCGAAGTGACTAGCTCCTACGAGCAGTACTTC. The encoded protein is CASSPEVTSSYEQYF. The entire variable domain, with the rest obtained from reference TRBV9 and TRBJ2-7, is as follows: DSGVTQTPKHLITATGQRVTLRCSPRSGDLSVYWYQQSLDQGLQFLIQYYNGEERAKGNILERFSAQQFPDLHSELNLSSLELGDSALYFCASSPEVTSSYEQYFGPGTRLTVT.

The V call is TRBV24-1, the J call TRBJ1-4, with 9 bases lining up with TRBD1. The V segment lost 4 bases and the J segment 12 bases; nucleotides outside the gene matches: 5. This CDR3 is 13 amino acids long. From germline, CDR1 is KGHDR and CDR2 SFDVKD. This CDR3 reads CATSDIWTGELFF. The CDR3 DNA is TGTGCCACCAGTGACATTTGGACAGGGGAACTGTTTTTT.

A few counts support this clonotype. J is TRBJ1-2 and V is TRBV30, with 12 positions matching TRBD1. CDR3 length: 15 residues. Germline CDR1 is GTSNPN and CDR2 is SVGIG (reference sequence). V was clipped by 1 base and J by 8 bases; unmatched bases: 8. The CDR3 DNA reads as TGTGCCTGGAGTGAAGGATTGGGGACAGGGGGCGGCTACACCTTC. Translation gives CAWSEGLGTGGGYTF.

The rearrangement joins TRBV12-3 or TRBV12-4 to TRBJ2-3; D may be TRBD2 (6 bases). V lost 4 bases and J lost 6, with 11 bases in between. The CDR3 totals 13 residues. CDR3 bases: TGTGCCAGCAGTTGGCGGGGCGGGGATACGCAGTATTTT. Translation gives CASSWRGGDTQYF.

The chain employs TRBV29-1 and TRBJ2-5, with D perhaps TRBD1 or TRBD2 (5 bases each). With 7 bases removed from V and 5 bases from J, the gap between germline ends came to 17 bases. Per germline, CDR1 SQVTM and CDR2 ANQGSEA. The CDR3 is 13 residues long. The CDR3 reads CSGGYRGGETQYF. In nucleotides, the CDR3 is TGCAGCGGGGGTTATAGGGGCGGGGAGACCCAGTACTTC. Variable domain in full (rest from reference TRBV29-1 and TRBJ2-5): SAVISQKPSRDICQRGTSLTIQCQVDSQVTMMFWYRQQPGQSLTLIATANQGSEATYESGFVIDKFPISRPNLTFSTLTVSNMSPEDSSIYLCSGGYRGGETQYFGPGTRLLVL.

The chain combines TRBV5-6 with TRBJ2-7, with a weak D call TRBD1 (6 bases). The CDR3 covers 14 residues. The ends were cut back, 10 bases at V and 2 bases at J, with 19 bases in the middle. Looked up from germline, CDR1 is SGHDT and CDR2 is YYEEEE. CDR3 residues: CARQTGTRTYEQYF. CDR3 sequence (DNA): TGTGCCCGTCAGACAGGTACCCGAACCTACGAGCAGTACTTC.

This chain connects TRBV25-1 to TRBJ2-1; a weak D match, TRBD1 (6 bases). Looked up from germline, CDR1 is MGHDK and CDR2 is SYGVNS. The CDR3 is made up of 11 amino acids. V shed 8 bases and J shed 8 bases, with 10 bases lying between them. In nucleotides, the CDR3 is TGTGCCAGCGCCCCAGGGGATGAGCAGTTCTTC. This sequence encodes CASAPGDEQFF.

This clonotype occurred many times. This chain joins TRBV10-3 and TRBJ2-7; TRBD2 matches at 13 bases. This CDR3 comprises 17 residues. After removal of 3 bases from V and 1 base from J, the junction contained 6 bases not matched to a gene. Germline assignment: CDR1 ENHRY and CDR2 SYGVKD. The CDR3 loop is CAISETSGRAMSYEQYF. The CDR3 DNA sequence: TGTGCCATCAGTGAAACTAGCGGGAGGGCAATGTCCTACGAGCAGTACTTC.

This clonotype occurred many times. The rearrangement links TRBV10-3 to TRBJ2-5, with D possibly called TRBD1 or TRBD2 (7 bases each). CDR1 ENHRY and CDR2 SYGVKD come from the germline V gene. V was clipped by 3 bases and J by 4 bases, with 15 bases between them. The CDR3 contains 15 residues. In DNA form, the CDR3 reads TGTGCCATCAGTGACAGGGGGGGCGGTCTAGAGACCCAGTACTTC. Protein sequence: CAISDRGGGLETQYF.

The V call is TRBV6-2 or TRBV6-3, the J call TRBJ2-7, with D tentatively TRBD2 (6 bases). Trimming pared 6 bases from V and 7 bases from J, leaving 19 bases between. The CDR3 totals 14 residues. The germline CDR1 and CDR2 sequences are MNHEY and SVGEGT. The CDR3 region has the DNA TGTGCCAGCAGCCGGGACTGGCCCCCTCGGGAGCAGTACTTC. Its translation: CASSRDWPPREQYF.

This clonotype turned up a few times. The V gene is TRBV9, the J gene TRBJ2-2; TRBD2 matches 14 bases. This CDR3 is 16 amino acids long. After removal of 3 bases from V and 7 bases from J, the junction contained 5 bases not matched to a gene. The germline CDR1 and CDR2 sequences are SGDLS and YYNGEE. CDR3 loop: CASSAGTSGGNGELFF. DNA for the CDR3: TGTGCCAGCAGCGCCGGGACTAGCGGGGGCAACGGGGAGCTGTTTTTT.

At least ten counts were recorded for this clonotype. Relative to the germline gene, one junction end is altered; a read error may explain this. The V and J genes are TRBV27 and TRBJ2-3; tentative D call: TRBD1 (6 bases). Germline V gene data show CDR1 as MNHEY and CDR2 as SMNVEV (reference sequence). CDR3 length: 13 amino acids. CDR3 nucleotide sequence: TGTGCCAGCAGTTTATCAGGTCCGACAGGCAGGAAATTT. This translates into CASSLSGPTGRKF.

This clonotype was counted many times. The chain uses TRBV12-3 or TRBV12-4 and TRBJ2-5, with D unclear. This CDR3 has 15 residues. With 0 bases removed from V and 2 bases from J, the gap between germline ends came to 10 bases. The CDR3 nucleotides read TGTGCCAGCAGTTTAGCGCTTTACGGGCAAGAGACCCAGTACTTC. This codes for CASSLALYGQETQYF.

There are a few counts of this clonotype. The CDR3 sequence is CASSRAGQQRHIQYF. Written as DNA, the CDR3 is TGTGCCAGCAGCCGAGCCGGACAGCAACGACACATTCAGTACTTC. The chain links TRBV5-6 to TRBJ2-4, with D maybe TRBD1 (6 bases). The CDR3 is 15 residues long. V lost 4 bases and J 8 bases, leaving 19 bases between the germline ends. The germline gives CDR1 SGHDT, CDR2 YYEEEE.

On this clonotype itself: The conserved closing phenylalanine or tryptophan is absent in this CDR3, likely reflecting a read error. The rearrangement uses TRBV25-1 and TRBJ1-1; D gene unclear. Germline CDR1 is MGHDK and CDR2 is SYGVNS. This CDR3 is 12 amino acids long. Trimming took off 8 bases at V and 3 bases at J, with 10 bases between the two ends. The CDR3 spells CASALGDTEAFV. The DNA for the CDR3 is TGTGCCAGCGCGCTGGGCGACACTGAAGCTTTCGTT.

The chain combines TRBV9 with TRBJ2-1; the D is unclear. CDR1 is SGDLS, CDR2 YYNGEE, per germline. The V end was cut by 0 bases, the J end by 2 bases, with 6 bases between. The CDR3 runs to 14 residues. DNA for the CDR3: TGTGCCAGCAGCGTAGGTGACGCCTACAATGAGCAGTTCTTC. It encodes CASSVGDAYNEQFF. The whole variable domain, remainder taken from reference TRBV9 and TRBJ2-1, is DSGVTQTPKHLITATGQRVTLRCSPRSGDLSVYWYQQSLDQGLQFLIQYYNGEERAKGNILERFSAQQFPDLHSELNLSSLELGDSALYFCASSVGDAYNEQFFGPGTRLTVL.

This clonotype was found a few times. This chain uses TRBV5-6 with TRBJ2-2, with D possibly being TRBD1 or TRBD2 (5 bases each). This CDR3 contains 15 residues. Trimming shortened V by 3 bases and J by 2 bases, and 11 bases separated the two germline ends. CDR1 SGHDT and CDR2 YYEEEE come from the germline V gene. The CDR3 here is CASSWDPRNTGELFF. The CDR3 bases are TGTGCCAGCAGCTGGGACCCACGAAACACCGGGGAGCTGTTTTTT.

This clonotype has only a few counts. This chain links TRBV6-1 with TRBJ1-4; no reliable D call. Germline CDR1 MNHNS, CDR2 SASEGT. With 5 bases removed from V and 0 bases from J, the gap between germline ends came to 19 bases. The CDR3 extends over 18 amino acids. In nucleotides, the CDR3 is TGTGCCAGCAGTCCATTCCGGGAGAACCCTGCAACTAATGAAAAACTGTTTTTT. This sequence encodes CASSPFRENPATNEKLFF.

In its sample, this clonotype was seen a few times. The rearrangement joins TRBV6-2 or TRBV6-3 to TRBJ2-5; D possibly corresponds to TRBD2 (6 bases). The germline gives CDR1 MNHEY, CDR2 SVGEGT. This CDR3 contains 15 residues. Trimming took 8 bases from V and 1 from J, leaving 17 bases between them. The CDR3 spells CASEGWTNGQETQYF. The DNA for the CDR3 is TGTGCCAGCGAAGGTTGGACTAACGGCCAAGAGACCCAGTACTTC.

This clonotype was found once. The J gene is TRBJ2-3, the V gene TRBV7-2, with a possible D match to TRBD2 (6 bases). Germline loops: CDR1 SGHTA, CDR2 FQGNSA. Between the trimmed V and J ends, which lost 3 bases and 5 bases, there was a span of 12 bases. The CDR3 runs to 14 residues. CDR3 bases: TGTGCCAGCAGCTTGAGCCGGGGGAGAGATACGCAGTATTTT. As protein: CASSLSRGRDTQYF.

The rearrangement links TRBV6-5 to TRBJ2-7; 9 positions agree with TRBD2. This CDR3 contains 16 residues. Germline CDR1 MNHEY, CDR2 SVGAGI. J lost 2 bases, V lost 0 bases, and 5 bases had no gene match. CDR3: CASSYSSSGNPYEQYF. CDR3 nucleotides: TGTGCCAGCAGTTACTCCTCTAGCGGGAACCCCTACGAGCAGTACTTC.

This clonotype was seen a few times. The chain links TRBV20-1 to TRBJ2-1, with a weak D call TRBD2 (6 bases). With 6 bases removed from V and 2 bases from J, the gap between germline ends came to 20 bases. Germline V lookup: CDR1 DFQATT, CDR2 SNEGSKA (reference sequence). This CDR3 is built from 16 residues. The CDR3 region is CSAREEGGATYNEQFF. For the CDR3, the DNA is TGCAGTGCCAGGGAGGAGGGCGGGGCCACCTACAATGAGCAGTTCTTC.

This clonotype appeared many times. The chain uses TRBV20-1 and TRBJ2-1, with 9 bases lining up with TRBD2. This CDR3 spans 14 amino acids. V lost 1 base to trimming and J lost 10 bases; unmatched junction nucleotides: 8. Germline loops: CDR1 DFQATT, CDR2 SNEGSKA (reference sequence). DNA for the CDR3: TGCAGTGCTAGAGTGCGGGAGGGCCGCGCAGAGCAGTTCTTC. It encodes CSARVREGRAEQFF.

This CDR3 reads CASSLGRTGPTYEQYF. The CDR3 DNA reads TGTGCCAGCAGCTTAGGTAGGACAGGGCCCACCTACGAGCAGTACTTC. This chain uses TRBV13 with TRBJ2-7, with TRBD1 matching 8 bases. The germline V gene encodes CDR1 PRHDT and CDR2 FYEKMQ (reference sequence). This CDR3 comprises 16 residues. V was pared by 0 bases and J by 2 bases, with 6 bases of the junction left unmatched.

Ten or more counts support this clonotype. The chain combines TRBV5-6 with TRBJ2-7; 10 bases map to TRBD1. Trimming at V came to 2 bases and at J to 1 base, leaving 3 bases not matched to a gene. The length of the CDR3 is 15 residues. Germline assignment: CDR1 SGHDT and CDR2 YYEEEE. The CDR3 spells CASSFRDRGSYEQYF. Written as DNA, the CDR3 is TGTGCCAGCAGCTTTCGGGACAGGGGATCCTACGAGCAGTACTTC. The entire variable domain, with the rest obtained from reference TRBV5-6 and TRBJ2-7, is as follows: DAGVTQSPTHLIKTRGQQVTLRCSPKSGHDTVSWYQQALGQGPQFIFQYYEEEERQRGNFPDRFSGHQFPNYSSELNVNALLLGDSALYLCASSFRDRGSYEQYFGPGTRLTVT.

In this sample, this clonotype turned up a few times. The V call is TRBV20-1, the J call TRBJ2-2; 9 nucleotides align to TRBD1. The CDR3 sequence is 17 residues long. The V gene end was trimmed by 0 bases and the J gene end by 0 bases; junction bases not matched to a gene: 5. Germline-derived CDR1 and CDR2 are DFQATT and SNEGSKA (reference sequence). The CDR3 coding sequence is TGCAGTGCTAGAGATCCCCGACAGGGGGCGAACACCGGGGAGCTGTTTTTT. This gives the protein CSARDPRQGANTGELFF.

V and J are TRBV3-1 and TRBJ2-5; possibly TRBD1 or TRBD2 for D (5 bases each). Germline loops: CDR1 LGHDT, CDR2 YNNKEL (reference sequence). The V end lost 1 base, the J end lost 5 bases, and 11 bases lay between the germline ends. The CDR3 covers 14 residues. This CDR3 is CASSQGEGTETQYF. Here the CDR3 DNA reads TGTGCCAGCAGCCAAGGGGAAGGGACGGAGACCCAGTACTTC.

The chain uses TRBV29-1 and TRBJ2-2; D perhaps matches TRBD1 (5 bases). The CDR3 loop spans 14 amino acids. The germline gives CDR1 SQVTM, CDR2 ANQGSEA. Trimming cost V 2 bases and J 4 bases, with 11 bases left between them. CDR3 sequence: CSVEQGWGTGELFF. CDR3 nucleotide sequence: TGCAGCGTTGAACAGGGCTGGGGCACCGGGGAGCTGTTTTTT.

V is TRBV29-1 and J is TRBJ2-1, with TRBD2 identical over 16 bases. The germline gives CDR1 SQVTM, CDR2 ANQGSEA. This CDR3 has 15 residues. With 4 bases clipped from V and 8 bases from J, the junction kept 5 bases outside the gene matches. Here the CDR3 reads CSVGGTSGGADEQFF. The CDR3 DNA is TGCAGCGTTGGGGGGACTAGCGGGGGGGCTGATGAGCAGTTCTTC.